Each of the 2 T cell receptor beta chains below was sequenced from the same sample in a study of technical replicates of blood from a few donors. The assay was immunoSEQ multiplex PCR, and TCRdb's table has in-frame clones only and misses some. The data show around 69,000 clones, with around nine tenths seen just once and 4.6% held by the top ten. Sequencing was carried out using PBMCs. These receptors originate from a human donor in good health. Some clones in this sample may be carry-over from other donors' samples.

The gene calls are TRBV6-5 and TRBJ2-3, with D perhaps matching TRBD2 (5 bases). Germline CDR1 MNHEY, CDR2 SVGAGI. The CDR3 spans 14 residues. Trimming shortened V by 0 bases and J by 6 bases, and 10 bases separated the two germline ends. CDR3 region: CASSYSASSDTQYF. CDR3 nucleotides: TGTGCCAGCAGTTACTCCGCTAGCTCTGATACGCAGTATTTT.

The chain links TRBV4-3 to TRBJ2-3; TRBD1 matches at 7 bases. The germline CDR1 and CDR2 sequences are LGHNA and YSLEER. The J segment lost 4 bases and the V segment lost 3 bases, leaving 13 bases of the junction unmatched. The CDR3 consists of 17 residues. The CDR3 protein is CASSQGTHRTGPDTQYF. CDR3 nucleotide sequence: TGCGCCAGCAGCCAGGGAACCCATCGGACAGGCCCAGATACGCAGTATTTT.